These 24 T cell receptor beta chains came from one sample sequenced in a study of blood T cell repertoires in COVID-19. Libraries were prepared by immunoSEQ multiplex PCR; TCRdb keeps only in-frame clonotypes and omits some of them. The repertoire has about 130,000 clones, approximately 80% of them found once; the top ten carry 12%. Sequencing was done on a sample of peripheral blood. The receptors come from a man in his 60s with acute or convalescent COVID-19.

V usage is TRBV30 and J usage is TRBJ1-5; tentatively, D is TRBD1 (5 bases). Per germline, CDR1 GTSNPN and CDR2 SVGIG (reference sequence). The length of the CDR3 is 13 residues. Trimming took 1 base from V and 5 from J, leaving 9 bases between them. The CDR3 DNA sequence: TGTGCCTGGAGTGGCGGACACTATCAGCCCCAGCATTTT. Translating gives CAWSGGHYQPQHF.

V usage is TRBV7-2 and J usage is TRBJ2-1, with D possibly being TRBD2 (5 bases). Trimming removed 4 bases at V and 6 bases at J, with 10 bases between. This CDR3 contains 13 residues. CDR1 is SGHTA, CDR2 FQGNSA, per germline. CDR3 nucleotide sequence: TGTGCCAGCAGCTACCGGACTGGCAATGAGCAGTTCTTC. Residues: CASSYRTGNEQFF. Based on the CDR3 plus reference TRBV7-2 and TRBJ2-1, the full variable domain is GAGVSQSPSNKVTEKGKDVELRCDPISGHTALYWYRQSLGQGLEFLIYFQGNSAPDKSGLPSDRFSAERTGGSVSTLTIQRTQQEDSAVYLCASSYRTGNEQFFGPGTRLTVL.

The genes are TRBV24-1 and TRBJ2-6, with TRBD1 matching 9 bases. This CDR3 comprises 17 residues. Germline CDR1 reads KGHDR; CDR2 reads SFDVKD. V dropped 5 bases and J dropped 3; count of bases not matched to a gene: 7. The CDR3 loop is CATSGRTGEYGANVLTF. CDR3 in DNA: TGTGCCACCAGTGGCCGGACAGGGGAGTATGGGGCCAACGTCCTGACTTTC.

DNA of the CDR3: TGTGCCAGCAGCTTCCGGGGAGCGGGGTACAATGAGCAGTTCTTC. Its translation is CASSFRGAGYNEQFF. This chain links TRBV5-4 with TRBJ2-1, with 7 bases that match TRBD2. CDR1 is SGHNT and CDR2 is YYREEE in the germline V gene (reference sequence). The CDR3 extends over 15 amino acids. Germline trimming cut 2 bases from V and 4 bases from J; bases unmatched to any gene: 6.

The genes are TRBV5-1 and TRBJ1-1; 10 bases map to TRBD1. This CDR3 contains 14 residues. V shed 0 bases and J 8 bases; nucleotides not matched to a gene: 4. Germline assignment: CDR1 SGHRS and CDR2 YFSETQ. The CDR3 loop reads CASSLVTGGAEAFF. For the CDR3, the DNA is TGCGCCAGCAGCTTGGTGACAGGGGGCGCGGAAGCTTTCTTT.

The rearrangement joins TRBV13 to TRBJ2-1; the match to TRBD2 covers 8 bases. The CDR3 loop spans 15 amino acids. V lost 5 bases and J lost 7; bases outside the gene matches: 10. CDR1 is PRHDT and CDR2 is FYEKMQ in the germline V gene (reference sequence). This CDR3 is CASSPPGRAGNEQFF. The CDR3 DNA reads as TGTGCCAGCAGCCCGCCCGGGAGGGCCGGAAATGAGCAGTTCTTC.

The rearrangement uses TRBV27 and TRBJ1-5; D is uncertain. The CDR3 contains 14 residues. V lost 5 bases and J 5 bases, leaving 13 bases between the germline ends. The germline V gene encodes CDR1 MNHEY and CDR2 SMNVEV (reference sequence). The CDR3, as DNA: TGTGCCAGCAGTCCTTCGGGAGGATATCAGCCCCAGCATTTT. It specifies CASSPSGGYQPQHF.

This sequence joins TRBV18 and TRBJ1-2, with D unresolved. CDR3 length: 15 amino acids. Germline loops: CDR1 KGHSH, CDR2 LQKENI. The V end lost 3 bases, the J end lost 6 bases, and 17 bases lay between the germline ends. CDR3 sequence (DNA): TGTGCCAGCTCACCCCAGGCCAAAGAACGGCATGGCTACACCTTC. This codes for CASSPQAKERHGYTF.

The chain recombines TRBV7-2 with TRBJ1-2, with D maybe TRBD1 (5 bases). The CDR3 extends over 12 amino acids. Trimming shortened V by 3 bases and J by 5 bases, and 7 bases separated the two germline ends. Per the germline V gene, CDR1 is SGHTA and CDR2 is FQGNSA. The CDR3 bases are TGTGCCAGCAGCTTCACAGGTTATGGCTACACCTTC. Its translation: CASSFTGYGYTF.

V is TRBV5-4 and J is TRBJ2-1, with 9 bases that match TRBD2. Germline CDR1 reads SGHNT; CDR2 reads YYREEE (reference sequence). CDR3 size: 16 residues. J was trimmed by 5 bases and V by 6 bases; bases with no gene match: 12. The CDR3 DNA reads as TGTGCCAGCACCCACGTAGCGGGGGAGAAAGACAATGAGCAGTTCTTC. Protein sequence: CASTHVAGEKDNEQFF.

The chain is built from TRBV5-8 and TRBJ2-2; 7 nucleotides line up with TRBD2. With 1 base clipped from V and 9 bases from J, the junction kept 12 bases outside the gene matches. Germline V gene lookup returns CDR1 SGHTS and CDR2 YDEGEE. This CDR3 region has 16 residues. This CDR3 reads CASSLTVAGPNRELFF. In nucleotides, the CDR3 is TGTGCCAGCAGCTTGACGGTAGCGGGTCCGAACAGGGAGCTGTTTTTT.

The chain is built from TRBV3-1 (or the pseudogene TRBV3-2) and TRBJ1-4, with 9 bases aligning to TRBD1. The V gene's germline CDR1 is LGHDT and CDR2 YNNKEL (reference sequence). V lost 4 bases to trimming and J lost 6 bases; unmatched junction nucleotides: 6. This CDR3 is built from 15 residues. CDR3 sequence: CASSPPGTGYEKLFF. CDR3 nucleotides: TGTGCCAGCAGCCCCCCCGGGACAGGGTATGAAAAACTGTTTTTT.

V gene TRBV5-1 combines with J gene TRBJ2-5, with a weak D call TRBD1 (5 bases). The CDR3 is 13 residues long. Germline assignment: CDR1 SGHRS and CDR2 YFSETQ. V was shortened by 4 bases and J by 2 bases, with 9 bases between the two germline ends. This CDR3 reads CASSLTAQETQYF. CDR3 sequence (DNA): TGCGCCAGCAGCCTGACAGCTCAAGAGACCCAGTACTTC.

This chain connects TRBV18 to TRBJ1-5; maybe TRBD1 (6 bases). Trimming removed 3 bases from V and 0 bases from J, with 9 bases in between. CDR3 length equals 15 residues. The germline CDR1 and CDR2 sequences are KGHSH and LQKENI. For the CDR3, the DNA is TGTGCCAGCTCACCCCAGGGGCATAGCAATCAGCCCCAGCATTTT. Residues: CASSPQGHSNQPQHF.

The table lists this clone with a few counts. The CDR3 DNA sequence: TGCGCCAGCAGCTTGAAGTCTAGCTCCTACAATGAGCAGTTCTTC. Protein: CASSLKSSSYNEQFF. This chain links TRBV5-1 with TRBJ2-1; D unclear. CDR1 is SGHRS, CDR2 YFSETQ, per germline. This CDR3 contains 15 residues. Trimming left V 1 base short and J 0 bases short, with 8 bases between.

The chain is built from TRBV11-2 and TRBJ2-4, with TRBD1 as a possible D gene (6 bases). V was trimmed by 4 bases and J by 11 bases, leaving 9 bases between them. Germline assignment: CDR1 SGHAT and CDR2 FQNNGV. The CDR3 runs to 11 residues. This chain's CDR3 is CASSSGDLQYF. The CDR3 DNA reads TGTGCCAGCAGCTCAGGGGACCTTCAGTACTTC. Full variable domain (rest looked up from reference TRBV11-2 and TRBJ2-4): EAGVAQSPRYKIIEKRQSVAFWCNPISGHATLYWYQQILGQGPKLLIQFQNNGVVDDSQLPKDRFSAERLKGVDSTLKIQPAKLEDSAVYLCASSSGDLQYFGAGTRLSVL.

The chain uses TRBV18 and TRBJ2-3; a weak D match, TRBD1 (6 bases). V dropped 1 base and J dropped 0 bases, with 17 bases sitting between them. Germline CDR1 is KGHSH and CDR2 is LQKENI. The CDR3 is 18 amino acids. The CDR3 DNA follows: TGTGCCAGCTCACCACTAGGACTGGTGGGGGCTAGCACAGATACGCAGTATTTT. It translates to CASSPLGLVGASTDTQYF.

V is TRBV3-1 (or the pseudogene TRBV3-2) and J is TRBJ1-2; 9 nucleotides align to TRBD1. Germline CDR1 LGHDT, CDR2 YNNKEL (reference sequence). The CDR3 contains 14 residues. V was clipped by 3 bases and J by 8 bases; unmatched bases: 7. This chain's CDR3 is CASSQDRGRRGYTF. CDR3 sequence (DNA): TGTGCCAGCAGCCAGGACAGGGGCAGGCGCGGCTACACCTTC.

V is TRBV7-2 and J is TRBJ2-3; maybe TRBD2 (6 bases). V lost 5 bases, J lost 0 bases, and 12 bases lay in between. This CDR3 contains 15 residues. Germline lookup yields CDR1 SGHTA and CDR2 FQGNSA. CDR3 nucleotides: TGTGCCAGCAGCAGATTCGGGACTAGCACAGATACGCAGTATTTT. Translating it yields CASSRFGTSTDTQYF.

The CDR3 spells CASSYTRGASRYEQYF. The CDR3 DNA reads as TGTGCCAGCAGCTACACCCGGGGGGCCAGCAGGTACGAGCAGTACTTC. The rearrangement joins TRBV5-8 to TRBJ2-7; TRBD2 is a possible D gene (7 bases). V was cut by 3 bases and J by 4 bases, with 20 bases left in between. The CDR3 has 16 amino acids. Looked up from germline, CDR1 is SGHTS and CDR2 is YDEGEE.

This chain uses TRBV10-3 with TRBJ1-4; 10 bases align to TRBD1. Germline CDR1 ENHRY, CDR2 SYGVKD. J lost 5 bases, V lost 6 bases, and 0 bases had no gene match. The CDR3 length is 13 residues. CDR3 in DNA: TGTGCCATCAGGGGACAGGGGAATGAAAAACTGTTTTTT. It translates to CAIRGQGNEKLFF.

The CDR3 region is CASNWAGENYGYTF. The DNA of the CDR3 is TGTGCCAGCAATTGGGCAGGCGAAAACTATGGCTACACCTTC. This chain links TRBV28 with TRBJ1-2, with D uncertain. This CDR3 is built from 14 residues. Trimming pared 7 bases from V and 2 bases from J, leaving 14 bases between. The V gene's germline CDR1 is MDHEN and CDR2 SYDVKM.

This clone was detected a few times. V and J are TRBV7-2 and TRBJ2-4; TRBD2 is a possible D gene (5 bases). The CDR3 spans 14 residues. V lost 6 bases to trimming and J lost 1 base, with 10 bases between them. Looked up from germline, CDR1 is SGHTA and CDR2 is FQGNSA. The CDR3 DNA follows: TGTGCCAGCAGACCACCTAGCGCCAAAAACATTCAGTACTTC. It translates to CASRPPSAKNIQYF.

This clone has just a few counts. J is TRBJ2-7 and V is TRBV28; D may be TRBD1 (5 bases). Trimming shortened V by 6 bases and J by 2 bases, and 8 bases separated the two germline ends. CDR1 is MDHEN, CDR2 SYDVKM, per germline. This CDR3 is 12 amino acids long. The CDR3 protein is CASRLQAYEQYF. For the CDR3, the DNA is TGTGCCAGCAGGCTACAGGCCTACGAGCAGTACTTC.